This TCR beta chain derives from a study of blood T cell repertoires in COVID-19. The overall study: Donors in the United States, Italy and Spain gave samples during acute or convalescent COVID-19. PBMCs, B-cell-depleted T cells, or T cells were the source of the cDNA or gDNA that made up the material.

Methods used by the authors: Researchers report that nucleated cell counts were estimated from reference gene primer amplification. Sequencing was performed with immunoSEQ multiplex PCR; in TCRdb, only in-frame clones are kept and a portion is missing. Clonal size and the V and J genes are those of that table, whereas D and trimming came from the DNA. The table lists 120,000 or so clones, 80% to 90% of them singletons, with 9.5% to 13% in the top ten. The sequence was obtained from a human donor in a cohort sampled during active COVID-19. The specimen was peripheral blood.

The CDR3 loop reads CASSYSGGLRTDTQYF. The CDR3 DNA is TGTGCCAGCAGTTACTCGGGGGGACTTAGGACAGATACGCAGTATTTT. V gene TRBV6-5 combines with J gene TRBJ2-3, with D possibly TRBD2 on 6 matching bases. V was pared by 0 bases and J by 3 bases, with 13 bases between. Germline assignment: CDR1 MNHEY and CDR2 SVGAGI. The CDR3 sequence is 16 residues long.